This entry lists 14 T cell receptor beta chains sequenced from one sample in a study of cytomegalovirus exposure and HLA in healthy donors. Use of 60 Vbeta and 13 Jbeta primers characterized the PCR. Generated by immunoSEQ multiplex PCR, the TCRdb table keeps only in-frame clones and is missing some. Seen in this sample are 100,000 to 150,000 clones; the ten most common clones hold 1.5% to 2%. Sequenced sample: PBMCs. The receptors stem from a man aged 18 to 30 in good health and CMV-seronegative.

CDR3 amino acids: CASRGRSGLDTEAFF. CDR3 bases: TGTGCCAGCAGGGGAAGATCAGGGCTCGACACTGAAGCTTTCTTT. This chain links TRBV5-4 with TRBJ1-1; D may be TRBD1 (5 bases). V gave up 5 bases and J gave up 3 bases, with 17 bases separating them. The CDR3 has 15 amino acids. CDR1 and CDR2 from the germline V gene are SGHNT and YYREEE (reference sequence).

The V call is TRBV30, the J call TRBJ1-2, with D perhaps matching TRBD1 (6 bases). Germline V CDR1 and CDR2: GTSNPN, SVGIG (reference sequence). With 3 bases removed from V and 5 bases from J, the gap between germline ends came to 13 bases. The CDR3 has 13 residues. Written as DNA, the CDR3 is TGTGCCTGGAGACAGGGAGGGATTTATGGCTACACCTTC. Its protein product is CAWRQGGIYGYTF. Supplemented by reference TRBV30 and TRBJ1-2, the full variable domain reads SQTIHQWPATLVQPVGSPLSLECTVEGTSNPNLYWYRQAAGRGLQLLFYSVGIGQISSEVPQNLSASRPQDRQFILSSKKLLLSDSGFYLCAWRQGGIYGYTFGSGTRLTVV.

The V call is TRBV14, the J call TRBJ2-3; a possible D gene is TRBD1 (5 bases). CDR1 and CDR2 (germline): SGHDN, FVKESK. Trimming removed 0 bases from V and 4 bases from J, with 11 bases in between. This CDR3 is 15 amino acids long. CDR3 residues: CASSQDVRASDTQYF. The CDR3 DNA sequence: TGTGCCAGCAGCCAAGACGTCAGGGCCTCAGATACGCAGTATTTT.

The rearrangement joins TRBV13 to TRBJ2-1; perhaps TRBD1 as D (5 bases). V was trimmed by 5 bases and J by 7 bases, leaving 9 bases between them. The CDR3 is 12 residues long. The germline V gene has CDR1 PRHDT and CDR2 FYEKMQ (reference sequence). CDR3 protein: CASSPGWNEQFF. CDR3 sequence (DNA): TGTGCCAGCAGCCCAGGGTGGAATGAGCAGTTCTTC.

This chain connects TRBV27 to TRBJ1-2; weak D call: TRBD1 (6 bases). Germline loops: CDR1 MNHEY, CDR2 SMNVEV (reference sequence). This CDR3 is built from 14 residues. Trimming cost V 2 bases and J 5 bases, with 12 bases left between them. The chain's CDR3 is CASSLQGWGYGYTF. The DNA of the CDR3 is TGTGCCAGCAGTTTACAGGGGTGGGGGTATGGCTACACCTTC.

The gene calls are TRBV5-4 and TRBJ1-6; 8 bases are a match to TRBD1. Germline CDR1 reads SGHNT; CDR2 reads YYREEE (reference sequence). V lost 0 bases and J lost 6; bases outside the gene matches: 5. This CDR3 comprises 16 residues. The CDR3 is CASSLARGQVNSPLHF. The CDR3 DNA sequence: TGTGCCAGCAGCTTGGCCAGGGGACAGGTTAATTCACCCCTCCACTTT. Combining the CDR3 with reference TRBV5-4 and TRBJ1-6 gives the whole variable domain ETGVTQSPTHLIKTRGQQVTLRCSSQSGHNTVSWYQQALGQGPQFIFQYYREEENGRGNFPPRFSGLQFPNYSSELNVNALELDDSALYLCASSLARGQVNSPLHFGNGTRLTVT.

The CDR3, as DNA: TGTGCGGTATCAGGGAATTCCTACGAGCAGTACTTC. Translation gives CAVSGNSYEQYF. V is TRBV6-5 and J is TRBJ2-7, with D perhaps matching TRBD1 (5 bases). There are 12 residues in the CDR3. Germline V gene data show CDR1 as MNHEY and CDR2 as SVGAGI.

The V call is TRBV13, the J call TRBJ2-5, with 9 nucleotides matching TRBD1. The CDR3 sequence is 16 residues long. V was clipped by 5 bases and J by 4 bases; unmatched bases: 11. The germline V gene encodes CDR1 PRHDT and CDR2 FYEKMQ (reference sequence). The CDR3 loop reads CASSRRGTGSAETQYF. CDR3 DNA: TGTGCCAGCAGCCGGCGAGGGACAGGGTCGGCAGAGACCCAGTACTTC.

V and J are TRBV27 and TRBJ2-1, with 8 nucleotides matching TRBD2. This CDR3 is built from 13 residues. J lost 4 bases, V lost 6 bases, and 2 bases had no gene match. Germline V CDR1 and CDR2: MNHEY, SMNVEV (reference sequence). This CDR3 is CASRTSGYNEQFF. CDR3 in DNA: TGTGCCAGCAGAACTAGCGGTTACAATGAGCAGTTCTTC.

The CDR3 DNA is TGTGCCAGTACCCCCTCGGGGGGGGAGCAGCCCCAGCATTTT. It specifies CASTPSGGEQPQHF. J is TRBJ1-5 and V is TRBV19; tentative D call: TRBD1 (5 bases). The CDR3 is 14 residues long. The germline gives CDR1 LNHDA, CDR2 SQIVND (reference sequence). V shed 7 bases and J shed 7 bases, with 17 bases lying between them.

The rearrangement links TRBV29-1 to TRBJ1-1; 9 bases agree with TRBD1. The V gene's germline CDR1 is SQVTM and CDR2 ANQGSEA. The CDR3 covers 13 residues. V lost 7 bases and J lost 2; bases outside the gene matches: 5. The CDR3 loop reads CSARGQGNTEAFF. CDR3 in DNA: TGCAGCGCTCGGGGACAGGGCAACACTGAAGCTTTCTTT.

As regards this clone: Other DNA sequences within the sample encode an identical CDR3. The rearrangement uses TRBV7-6 and TRBJ2-7, with no clear D. Trimming cost V 3 bases and J 1 base, with 7 bases left between them. This CDR3 contains 13 residues. Germline V gives CDR1 SGHVS, CDR2 FNYEAQ. The CDR3 reads CASSLASSYEQYF. The CDR3 DNA reads as TGTGCCAGCAGCTTGGCCTCTTCCTACGAGCAGTACTTC.

J is TRBJ2-1 and V is TRBV9; 7 nucleotides align to TRBD1. V trimming: 0 bases; J trimming: 8 bases; junction bases outside the gene matches: 11. This CDR3 has 16 amino acids. Germline CDR1 and CDR2: SGDLS and YYNGEE. The DNA for the CDR3 is TGTGCCAGCAGCGTAGCTACGAGGACAGGAGGCGATGAGCAGTTCTTC. It is translated as CASSVATRTGGDEQFF.

The chain links TRBV19 to TRBJ1-2; D ambiguous. The CDR3 is 13 residues long. Trimming took 4 bases from V and 0 from J, leaving 6 bases between them. The germline V gene encodes CDR1 LNHDA and CDR2 SQIVND (reference sequence). The CDR3 region has the DNA TGTGCCAGTAGTAAGGGAGCTAACTATGGCTACACCTTC. As protein: CASSKGANYGYTF.